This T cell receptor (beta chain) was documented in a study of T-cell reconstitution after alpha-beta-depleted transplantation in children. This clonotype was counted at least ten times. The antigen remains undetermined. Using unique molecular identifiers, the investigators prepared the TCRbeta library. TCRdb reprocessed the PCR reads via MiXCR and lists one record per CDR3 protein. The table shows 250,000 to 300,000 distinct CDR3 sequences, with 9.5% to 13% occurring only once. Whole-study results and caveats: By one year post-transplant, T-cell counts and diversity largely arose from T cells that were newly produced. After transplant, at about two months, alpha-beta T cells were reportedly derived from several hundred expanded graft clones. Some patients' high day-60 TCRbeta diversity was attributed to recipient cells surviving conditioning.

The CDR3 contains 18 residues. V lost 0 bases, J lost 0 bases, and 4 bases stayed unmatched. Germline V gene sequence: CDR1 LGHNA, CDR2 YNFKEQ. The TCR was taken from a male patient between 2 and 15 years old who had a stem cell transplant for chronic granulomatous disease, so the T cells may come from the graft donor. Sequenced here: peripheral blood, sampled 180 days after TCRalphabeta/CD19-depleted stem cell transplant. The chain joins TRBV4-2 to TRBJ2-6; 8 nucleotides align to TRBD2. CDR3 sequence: CASSQEVAGLSGANVLTF. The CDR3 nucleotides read TGTGCCAGCAGCCAAGAAGTAGCGGGACTCTCTGGGGCCAACGTCCTGACTTTC.